Following are 14 T cell receptor beta chains from one sample sequenced in a study of blood T cell repertoires in COVID-19. Using immunoSEQ multiplex PCR, the repertoire was profiled, and TCRdb retains in-frame clones only, with some absent. The sample has about 45,000 clones; 69% are singletons. The source material was peripheral blood. These receptors were obtained from a man aged 80 or over with acute or convalescent COVID-19.

This clone was found a few times. V and J are TRBV11-3 and TRBJ2-2; 9 positions agree with TRBD1. V lost 5 bases and J lost 6; bases outside the gene matches: 10. Germline CDR1 and CDR2: SGHNT and YENEEA. The length of the CDR3 is 16 residues. The CDR3 region is CASSPAGTGPPGELFF. The DNA for the CDR3 is TGTGCCAGCAGCCCCGCCGGGACAGGGCCCCCCGGGGAGCTGTTTTTT.

This clone was counted only a few times. V gene TRBV18 combines with J gene TRBJ1-6; a possible D gene is TRBD1 (5 bases). CDR3 size: 14 residues. Deletions cut 6 bases from V and 8 bases from J, with 14 bases between. The germline CDR1 and CDR2 sequences are KGHSH and LQKENI. CDR3 coding DNA: TGTGCCAGCTCGCAGGACATTCTTGATTCACCCCTCCACTTT. It yields the protein CASSQDILDSPLHF.

This clone was observed once. The chain carries TRBV11-3 and TRBJ2-1; D call uncertain. Trimming took off 5 bases at V and 8 bases at J, with 16 bases between the two ends. CDR1 SGHNT and CDR2 YENEEA come from the germline V gene. The CDR3 has 14 amino acids. The CDR3 nucleotides read TGTGCCAGCAGCCCCCGATCCCGTCGGGATGAGCAGTTCTTC. Protein: CASSPRSRRDEQFF.

This clone has a single count. The rearrangement joins TRBV5-8 to TRBJ2-7; 7 bases are a match to TRBD1. CDR1 is SGHTS, CDR2 YDEGEE, per germline. CDR3 size: 13 residues. V was clipped by 4 bases and J by 3 bases; unmatched bases: 4. In nucleotides, the CDR3 is TGTGCCAGCAGCCCCGACAGGGACTACGAGCAGTACTTC. Translated: CASSPDRDYEQYF.

The V and J genes are TRBV6-4 and TRBJ2-1, with TRBD2 matching over 7 bases. Germline V gene sequence: CDR1 MRHNA, CDR2 SNTAGT. V shed 11 bases, J shed 5 bases, and the junction held 12 bases outside the gene matches. The CDR3 sequence is 14 residues long. Here the CDR3 reads CASSVLAGDNEQFF. The DNA for the CDR3 is TGTGCCTCCAGTGTGTTAGCGGGCGACAATGAGCAGTTCTTC.

This chain connects TRBV3-1 (or the pseudogene TRBV3-2) to TRBJ1-6; 9 bases align to TRBD1. V gave up 7 bases and J gave up 6 bases; unmatched junction bases: 4. CDR1 and CDR2 from the germline V gene are LGHDT and YNNKEL (reference sequence). The CDR3 totals 14 residues. This CDR3 is CASKEDRGNSPLHF. In DNA form, the CDR3 reads TGTGCCAGCAAGGAGGACAGGGGTAATTCACCCCTCCACTTT.

The chain recombines TRBV5-1 with TRBJ1-1; the D gene is possibly TRBD1 (5 bases). CDR1 is SGHRS, CDR2 YFSETQ, per germline. Trimming pared 4 bases from V and 0 bases from J, leaving 13 bases between. There are 15 residues in the CDR3. The CDR3 bases are TGCGCCAGCAGCCCGGGGGAGTATCTGAACACTGAAGCTTTCTTT. Its translation is CASSPGEYLNTEAFF.

This clone turned up a few times. This sequence joins TRBV6-2 or TRBV6-3 and TRBJ1-2, with TRBD1 identical over 7 bases. Trimming cost V 6 bases and J 1 base; bases outside gene matches: 11. Germline V gene sequence: CDR1 MNHEY, CDR2 SVGEGT. The CDR3 has 16 amino acids. CDR3 sequence: CASSRHQDRNNYGYTF. In DNA, the CDR3 is TGTGCCAGCAGCCGCCATCAGGACAGGAATAACTATGGCTACACCTTC.

V and J are TRBV7-8 and TRBJ1-1; tentatively, D is TRBD1 (6 bases). V shed 5 bases and J shed 5 bases, with 15 bases lying between them. The CDR3 is 14 amino acids. The germline CDR1 and CDR2 sequences are SGHVS and FQNEAQ. The CDR3 nucleotides read TGTGCCAGCAGCACCGGGGGGGGGCTGACTGAAGCTTTCTTT. It codes for CASSTGGGLTEAFF.

J is TRBJ1-1 and V is TRBV6-5; 7 nucleotides agree with TRBD1. V dropped 8 bases and J dropped 0; count of bases not matched to a gene: 6. The CDR3 totals 14 residues. CDR1 is MNHEY and CDR2 is SVGAGI in the germline V gene. This chain's CDR3 is CASCPTGVNTEAFF. The CDR3 bases are TGTGCCAGCTGCCCAACAGGGGTGAACACTGAAGCTTTCTTT.

V and J are TRBV6-5 and TRBJ1-2, with D tentatively TRBD1 (6 bases). The germline V gene has CDR1 MNHEY and CDR2 SVGAGI. V lost 9 bases, J lost 5 bases, and 13 bases lay in between. The CDR3 is made up of 12 amino acids. CDR3 residues: CASRGALYGYTF. The CDR3 region has the DNA TGTGCCAGTCGGGGGGCCTTATATGGCTACACCTTC.

CDR3 amino acids: CASSYTTGGPGRGAFF. The CDR3 bases are TGTGCCAGCAGTTATACGACAGGGGGACCGGGCCGAGGAGCTTTCTTT. The genes are TRBV6-5 and TRBJ1-1, with 9 bases that match TRBD1. Per germline, CDR1 MNHEY and CDR2 SVGAGI. The CDR3 runs to 16 residues. Unmatched junction bases numbered 15, after V lost 3 bases and J lost 10 bases.

This clone was picked up a small number of times. The rearrangement uses TRBV7-9 and TRBJ2-7; 9 nucleotides line up with TRBD1. V lost 5 bases and J lost 7; bases outside the gene matches: 9. The CDR3 is 14 residues long. Germline lookup yields CDR1 SEHNR and CDR2 FQNEAQ (reference sequence). The CDR3 region is CASSARRTGVEQYF. The DNA of the CDR3 is TGTGCCAGCAGCGCGAGGCGGACAGGGGTTGAGCAGTACTTC.

The DNA for the CDR3 is TGTGCCAGCAGTTCGACAGGGGTAGATACGCAGTATTTT. Amino acid sequence: CASSSTGVDTQYF. The chain links TRBV6-5 to TRBJ2-3; TRBD1 aligns across 8 bases. V shed 4 bases and J 5 bases; nucleotides not matched to a gene: 2. CDR3 length: 13 amino acids. Germline CDR1 MNHEY, CDR2 SVGAGI.